This T cell receptor (beta chain) was observed in a study of shared clonotypes between healthy human individuals. The study, taken as a whole, reports: In general, naive subsets displayed greater estimated richness than memory subsets did.

Comments on this clone: Antigen unknown.

Profiling relied on immunoSEQ multiplex PCR, and the TCRdb table lists in-frame clones only, not all of them. The sample holds 100,000 to 130,000 clones, over 65% seen once. The TCR sequence derives from a woman in her twenties or thirties in good health. Sequenced input: memory CD8+ T cells sorted from blood. Subset noted: CD45RO+ cells pooled with CCR7-negative TemRA cells.

Written as DNA, the CDR3 is TGCGCCAGCAGCCTCAGAGGATCGGCAGGTCAAGAGACCCAGTACTTC. This codes for CASSLRGSAGQETQYF. The chain employs TRBV4-1 and TRBJ2-5; D gene unclear. The germline V gene has CDR1 MGHRA and CDR2 YSYEKL. The CDR3 totals 16 residues. Trimming stripped 4 bases from V and 2 bases from J, with 17 bases between.